The source of this T cell receptor beta chain is a study of T cell repertoires in cytomegalovirus infection. Across the study: Public TCR beta signatures indicated both CMV infection and matching HLA type. Study-wide results and limits: The cumulative frequency of public TCR beta families distinguished individuals who carried CMV together with the relevant HLA. CMV-specific TCR beta clonotypes restricted by HLA-C dominated the ex vivo response.

In its sample, this clonotype was seen many times. Its antigen is not known. Germline CDR1 reads MGHDK; CDR2 reads SYGVNS. The V end was cut by 3 bases, the J end by 2 bases, with 8 bases between. CDR3 length equals 14 residues. TCRdb re-analysed the reads in MiXCR, keeping a single row per CDR3 protein. This sample yields about 310,000 distinct CDR3 sequences, of which around 9.6% are seen a single time; approximately 2.3% belongs to the top ten. The gene calls are TRBV25-1 and TRBJ2-1; D call uncertain. This sequence was found in a human donor in good health (CMV status not recorded). Some clones in this sample may be carry-over from other donors' samples. Sequenced material: PBMCs. In nucleotides, the CDR3 is TGTGCCAGCAGTGAGTGGGCTACCTACAATGAGCAGTTCTTC. It specifies CASSEWATYNEQFF.